This T cell receptor (beta chain) was recovered during a study of T cells in localized non-small cell lung cancer. Study observations and caveats: In the blood, greater T cell density corresponded to longer overall survival.

Assay used: immunoSEQ multiplex PCR; TCRdb lists only in-frame clones, some missing. The sample has more than 40,000 clones, 70% to 90% seen once. V was cut by 0 bases and J by 7 bases, with 12 bases left in between. The CDR3 has 14 residues. Germline V gene sequence: CDR1 SGHDN, CDR2 FVKESK. Notes on this clone: Its antigen remains unknown.

This sample comprised PBMCs, obtained before any cancer treatment. The chain uses TRBV14 and TRBJ1-2; D is unclear. This TCR came from a man between 40 and 70 years old with stage II lung adenocarcinoma. This CDR3 reads CASSQDPGRGGYTF. As DNA, the CDR3 is TGTGCCAGCAGCCAAGATCCCGGGCGAGGTGGCTACACCTTC. Variable domain in full (rest from reference TRBV14 and TRBJ1-2): EAGVTQFPSHSVIEKGQTVTLRCDPISGHDNLYWYRRVMGKEIKFLLHFVKESKQDESGMPNNRFLAERTGGTYSTLKVQPAELEDSGVYFCASSQDPGRGGYTFGSGTRLTVV.